This TCR beta chain appears in the sequencing data of a study of T cell responses to AZD1222 COVID-19 vaccine. Study results and limitations: Donors, mostly white British, included more females; clonal diversity was possibly underestimated. The study sampled repertoires only after the peak T cell response.

This clone was seen a handful of times. No antigen is known for it. CDR1 is SQVTM, CDR2 ANQGSEA, per germline. The CDR3 length is 11 residues. The ends were cut back, 6 bases at V and 7 bases at J, with 12 bases in the middle. Repertoires were generated with immunoSEQ multiplex PCR, while TCRdb's copy carries only in-frame clones and drops some. The sample shows fewer than 90,000 clones, about 90% of them seen only once. This specimen was peripheral blood, taken on day 0 of AZD1222 vaccination. The TCR sequence derives from an adult in good health. The chain joins TRBV29-1 to TRBJ1-2; D is perhaps TRBD1 (6 bases). The CDR3 DNA follows: TGCAGCGTCCTCCCAGGGGCTGGCTACACCTTC. It specifies CSVLPGAGYTF.